This TCR beta chain was sequenced for a study of response to subunit inactivated influenza vaccine. Study-level results: That few new T cells are recruited by each seasonal influenza vaccination was the authors' suggestion.

Deletions cut 5 bases from V and 1 base from J, with 18 bases between. This CDR3 spans 16 amino acids. TCRdb re-called the RT-PCR reads through MiXCR, storing one row per CDR3 protein. The data show roughly 570,000 distinct CDR3 sequences, about an eighth seen once. This clonotype was counted between two and nine times. Its antigen is not identified. The TCR comes from a man between 45 and 60 years old who received an inactivated influenza vaccine. The genes are TRBV12-3 or TRBV12-4 and TRBJ2-7, with D possibly called TRBD1 or TRBD2 (5 bases each). Material: PBMCs from blood, obtained 40 to 50 days after vaccination. This CDR3 is CASSLQTGLGSYEQYF. The CDR3 DNA is TGTGCCAGCAGTCTTCAGACGGGGCTAGGGTCCTACGAGCAGTACTTC.